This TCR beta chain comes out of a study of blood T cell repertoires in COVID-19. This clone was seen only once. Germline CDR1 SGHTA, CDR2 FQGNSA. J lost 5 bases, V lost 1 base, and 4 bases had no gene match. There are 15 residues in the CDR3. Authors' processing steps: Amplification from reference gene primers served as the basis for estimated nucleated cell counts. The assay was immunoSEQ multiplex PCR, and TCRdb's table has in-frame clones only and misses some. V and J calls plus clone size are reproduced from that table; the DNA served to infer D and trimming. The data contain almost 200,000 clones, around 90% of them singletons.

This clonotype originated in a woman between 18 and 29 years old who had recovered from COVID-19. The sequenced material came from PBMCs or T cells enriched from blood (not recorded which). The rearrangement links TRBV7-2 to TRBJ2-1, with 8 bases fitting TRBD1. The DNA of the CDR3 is TGTGCCAGCAGCTTAGTACGGACAGGGAACAATGAGCAGTTCTTC. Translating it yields CASSLVRTGNNEQFF.